This is a list of T cell receptor beta chains from one sample in a study of cytomegalovirus exposure and HLA in healthy donors. Profiling relied on immunoSEQ multiplex PCR, and the TCRdb table lists in-frame clones only, not all of them. This repertoire shows about 200,000 clones, about 78% found once; its top ten account for about 2.8%. Sequencing used PBMCs. These receptors all come from a woman aged 25 to 39 in good health and CMV-seronegative. Both conserved end residues are part of each CDR3. A D gene is named only where the DNA matches it firmly. Clone size is not always given. Where it is, it says once, few, many or a class for expanded clones.

d_call: NA
v_call: TRBV4-1
cdr3_length: 14
j_call: TRBJ2-5
clone_size: NA
cdr3_nt: TGCGCCAGCAGCCAAGATGCCAGTATAGAGACCCAGTACTTC
cdr3_aa: CASSQDASIETQYF

d_call: NA
v_call: TRBV5-4
cdr3_length: 13
j_call: TRBJ2-5
clone_size: NA
cdr3_nt: TGTGCCAGCAGCTCAGACTATCCAGAGACCCAGTACTTC
cdr3_aa: CASSSDYPETQYF

d_call: TRBD1
v_call: TRBV11-3
cdr3_length: 15
j_call: TRBJ2-1
clone_size: NA
cdr3_nt: TGTGCCAGCAGCCTCCGAGGGGGCCAACACAATGAGCAGTTCTTC
cdr3_aa: CASSLRGGQHNEQFF

d_call: TRBD1
v_call: TRBV2
cdr3_length: 14
j_call: TRBJ1-4
clone_size: NA
cdr3_nt: TGTGCCAGCAGTAGGCAGGGGGCCGAAGAAAAACTGTTTTTT
cdr3_aa: CASSRQGAEEKLFF

d_call: TRBD1
v_call: TRBV27
cdr3_length: 14
j_call: TRBJ2-7
clone_size: NA
cdr3_nt: TGTGCCAGCAGTTTAAAACAGGGGGCTTACGAGCAGTACTTC
cdr3_aa: CASSLKQGAYEQYF

d_call: NA
v_call: TRBV4-1
cdr3_length: 18
j_call: TRBJ1-5
clone_size: NA
cdr3_nt: TGCGCCAGCAGCCAAGTGGGCAAGGGGGACTATAGCAATCAGCCCCAGCATTTT
cdr3_aa: CASSQVGKGDYSNQPQHF

d_call: NA
v_call: TRBV7-9
cdr3_length: 15
j_call: TRBJ1-1
clone_size: NA
cdr3_nt: TGTGCCAGCAGCCTATATGGGGGCATGGGGACTGAAGCTTTCTTT
cdr3_aa: CASSLYGGMGTEAFF

d_call: NA
v_call: TRBV5-1
cdr3_length: 15
j_call: TRBJ2-7
clone_size: NA
cdr3_nt: TGCGCCAGCAGCCAGGGGGGGACAGGACCCTACGAGCAGTACTTC
cdr3_aa: CASSQGGTGPYEQYF

d_call: NA
v_call: TRBV29-1
cdr3_length: 13
j_call: TRBJ2-7
clone_size: NA
cdr3_nt: TGCAGCGTTGAATCCTCGCCTACCTACGAGCAGTACTTC
cdr3_aa: CSVESSPTYEQYF

d_call: NA
v_call: TRBV13
cdr3_length: 18
j_call: TRBJ2-3
clone_size: NA
cdr3_nt: TGTGCCAGCAGCTCTCGGTCCGGGAGCCCGTCTAGCACAGATACGCAGTATTTT
cdr3_aa: CASSSRSGSPSSTDTQYF

d_call: NA
v_call: TRBV5-1
cdr3_length: 13
j_call: TRBJ1-4
clone_size: NA
cdr3_nt: TGCGCCAGCAGCTTGGTAGAGGATGAAAAACTGTTTTTT
cdr3_aa: CASSLVEDEKLFF

d_call: NA
v_call: TRBV19
cdr3_length: 12
j_call: TRBJ2-1
clone_size: NA
cdr3_nt: TGTGCCAGTAGTACAGGGGTGAATGAGCAGTTCTTC
cdr3_aa: CASSTGVNEQFF

d_call: NA
v_call: TRBV29-1
cdr3_length: 15
j_call: TRBJ2-1
clone_size: NA
cdr3_nt: TGCAGCGTTGAGGTTCTGGCTAGCTCGGGCAATGAGCAGTTCTTC
cdr3_aa: CSVEVLASSGNEQFF

d_call: NA
v_call: TRBV30
cdr3_length: 13
j_call: TRBJ2-7
clone_size: NA
cdr3_nt: TGTGCCTGGGCCGGACAGGGAGGGGACGAGCAGTACTTC
cdr3_aa: CAWAGQGGDEQYF

d_call: TRBD1
v_call: TRBV14
cdr3_length: 16
j_call: TRBJ1-2
clone_size: NA
cdr3_nt: TGTGCCAGCAGCCAAGAGAACAGGGGGCTGGACTATGGCTACACCTTC
cdr3_aa: CASSQENRGLDYGYTF

d_call: TRBD2
v_call: TRBV14
cdr3_length: 15
j_call: TRBJ2-1
clone_size: once
cdr3_nt: TGTGCCAGCAGCCAAGATCGGGGACTAGTAAATGAGCAGTTCTTC
cdr3_aa: CASSQDRGLVNEQFF

d_call: TRBD1
v_call: TRBV6-5
cdr3_length: 14
j_call: TRBJ1-2
clone_size: NA
cdr3_nt: TGTGCCAGCAGTTCCCCGCGGACAGGCTCTGGCTACACCTTC
cdr3_aa: CASSSPRTGSGYTF

d_call: TRBD1
v_call: TRBV2
cdr3_length: 15
j_call: TRBJ1-5
clone_size: NA
cdr3_nt: TGTGCCAGCAGCCCGGGACAGGCAGTACATCAGCCCCAGCATTTT
cdr3_aa: CASSPGQAVHQPQHF

d_call: TRBD1
v_call: TRBV27
cdr3_length: 13
j_call: TRBJ2-7
clone_size: NA
cdr3_nt: TGTGCCAGCAGTTTAGACAGGGGGACCGAGCAGTACTTC
cdr3_aa: CASSLDRGTEQYF